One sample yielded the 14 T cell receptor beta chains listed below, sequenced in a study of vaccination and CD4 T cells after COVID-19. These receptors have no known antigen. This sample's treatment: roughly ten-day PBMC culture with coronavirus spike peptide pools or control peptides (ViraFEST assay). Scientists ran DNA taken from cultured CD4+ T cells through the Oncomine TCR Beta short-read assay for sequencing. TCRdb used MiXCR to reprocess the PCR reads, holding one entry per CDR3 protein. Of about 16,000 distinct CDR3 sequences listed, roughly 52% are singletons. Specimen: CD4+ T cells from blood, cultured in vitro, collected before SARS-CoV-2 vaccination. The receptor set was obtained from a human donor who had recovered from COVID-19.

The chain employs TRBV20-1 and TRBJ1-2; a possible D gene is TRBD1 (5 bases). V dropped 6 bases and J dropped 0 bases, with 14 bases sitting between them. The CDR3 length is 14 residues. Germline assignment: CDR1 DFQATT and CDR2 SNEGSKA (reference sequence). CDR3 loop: CSARSGMANYGYTF. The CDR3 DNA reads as TGCAGTGCGAGATCAGGGATGGCTAACTATGGCTACACCTTC.

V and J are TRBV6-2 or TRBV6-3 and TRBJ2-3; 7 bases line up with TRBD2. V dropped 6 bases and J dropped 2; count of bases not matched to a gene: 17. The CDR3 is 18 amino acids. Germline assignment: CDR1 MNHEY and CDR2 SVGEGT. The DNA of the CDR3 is TGTGCCAGCAGGTATTCCGGGACTAAGCCCATTTTCACAGATACGCAGTATTTT. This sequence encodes CASRYSGTKPIFTDTQYF.

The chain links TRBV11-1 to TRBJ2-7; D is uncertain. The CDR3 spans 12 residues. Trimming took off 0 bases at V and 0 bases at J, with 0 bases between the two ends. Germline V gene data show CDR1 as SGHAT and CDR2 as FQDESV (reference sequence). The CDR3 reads CASSLASYEQYF. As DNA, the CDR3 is TGTGCCAGCAGCTTAGCCTCCTACGAGCAGTACTTC.

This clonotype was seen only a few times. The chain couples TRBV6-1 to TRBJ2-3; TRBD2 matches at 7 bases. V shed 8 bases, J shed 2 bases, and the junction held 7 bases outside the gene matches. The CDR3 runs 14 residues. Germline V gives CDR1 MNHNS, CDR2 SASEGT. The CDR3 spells CASAGLAATDTQYF. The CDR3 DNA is TGTGCCAGCGCCGGGCTAGCGGCCACAGATACGCAGTATTTT.

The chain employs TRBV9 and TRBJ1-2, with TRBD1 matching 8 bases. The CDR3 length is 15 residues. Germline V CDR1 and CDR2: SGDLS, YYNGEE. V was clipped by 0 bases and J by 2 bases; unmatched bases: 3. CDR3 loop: CASSVDGTGNYGYTF. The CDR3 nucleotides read TGTGCCAGCAGCGTAGATGGGACAGGCAACTATGGCTACACCTTC.

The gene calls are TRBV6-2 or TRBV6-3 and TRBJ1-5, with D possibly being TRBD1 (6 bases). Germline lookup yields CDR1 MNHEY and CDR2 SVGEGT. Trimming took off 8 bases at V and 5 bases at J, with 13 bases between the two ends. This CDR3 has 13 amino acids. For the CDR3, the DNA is TGTGCCAGCCGTAAGGACAGCTATCAGCCCCAGCATTTT. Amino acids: CASRKDSYQPQHF.

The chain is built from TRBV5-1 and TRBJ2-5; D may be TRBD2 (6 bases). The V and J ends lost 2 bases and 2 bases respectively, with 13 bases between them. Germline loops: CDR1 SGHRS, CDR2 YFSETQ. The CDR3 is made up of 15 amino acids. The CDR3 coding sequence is TGCGCCAGCAGCTTCAACCCCGGGACTCAAGAGACCCAGTACTTC. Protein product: CASSFNPGTQETQYF.

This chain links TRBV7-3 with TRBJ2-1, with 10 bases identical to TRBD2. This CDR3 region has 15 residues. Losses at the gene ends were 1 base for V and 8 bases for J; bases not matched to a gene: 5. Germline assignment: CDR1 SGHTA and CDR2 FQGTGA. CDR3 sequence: CASSLKREGPYEQFF. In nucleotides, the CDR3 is TGTGCCAGCAGCTTAAAGCGGGAGGGCCCCTATGAGCAGTTCTTC.

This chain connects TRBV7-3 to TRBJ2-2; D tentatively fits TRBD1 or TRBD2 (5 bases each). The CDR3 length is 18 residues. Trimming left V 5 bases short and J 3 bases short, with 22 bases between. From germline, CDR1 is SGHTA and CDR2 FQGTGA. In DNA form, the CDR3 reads TGTGCCAGCAGCCGGGGTTTTACAGGAACCCGGTACACCGGGGAGCTGTTTTTT. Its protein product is CASSRGFTGTRYTGELFF.

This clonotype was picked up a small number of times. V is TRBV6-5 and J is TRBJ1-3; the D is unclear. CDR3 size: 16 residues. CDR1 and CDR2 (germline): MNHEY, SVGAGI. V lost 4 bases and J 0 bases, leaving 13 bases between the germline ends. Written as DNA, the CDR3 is TGTGCCAGCAGTTCCGCCCGGCCGCTCTCTGGAAACACCATATATTTT. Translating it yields CASSSARPLSGNTIYF.

The CDR3 DNA reads as TGCAGTGCTAGAATATCTAGCGGGAGGGCCAAAGATACGCAGTATTTT. Translating gives CSARISSGRAKDTQYF. The rearrangement uses TRBV20-1 and TRBJ2-3; 12 positions match TRBD2. Trimming removed 2 bases from V and 5 bases from J; junction bases left unmatched: 8. Germline CDR1 is DFQATT and CDR2 is SNEGSKA (reference sequence). The CDR3 runs 16 residues.

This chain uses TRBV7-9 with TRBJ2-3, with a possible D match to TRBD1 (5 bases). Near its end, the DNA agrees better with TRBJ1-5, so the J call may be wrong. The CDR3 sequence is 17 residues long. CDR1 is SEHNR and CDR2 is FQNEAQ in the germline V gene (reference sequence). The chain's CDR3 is CASSLARGGASTDTQHF. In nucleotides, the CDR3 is TGTGCCAGCAGCTTAGCCCGGGGGGGAGCTAGCACAGATACGCAGCATTTT.

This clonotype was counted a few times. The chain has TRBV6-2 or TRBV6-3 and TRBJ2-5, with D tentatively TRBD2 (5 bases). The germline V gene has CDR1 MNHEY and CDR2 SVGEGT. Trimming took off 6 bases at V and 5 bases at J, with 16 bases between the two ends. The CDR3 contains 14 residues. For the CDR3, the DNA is TGTGCCAGCAGCCGTGCACCGGAGGTGGAGACCCAGTACTTC. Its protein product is CASSRAPEVETQYF.

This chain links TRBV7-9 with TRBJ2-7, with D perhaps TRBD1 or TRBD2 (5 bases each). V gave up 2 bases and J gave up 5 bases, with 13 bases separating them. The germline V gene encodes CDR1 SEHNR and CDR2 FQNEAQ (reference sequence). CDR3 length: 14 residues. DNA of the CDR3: TGTGCCAGCAGCTTATTAGGGACCTGGGACGAGCAGTACTTC. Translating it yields CASSLLGTWDEQYF.